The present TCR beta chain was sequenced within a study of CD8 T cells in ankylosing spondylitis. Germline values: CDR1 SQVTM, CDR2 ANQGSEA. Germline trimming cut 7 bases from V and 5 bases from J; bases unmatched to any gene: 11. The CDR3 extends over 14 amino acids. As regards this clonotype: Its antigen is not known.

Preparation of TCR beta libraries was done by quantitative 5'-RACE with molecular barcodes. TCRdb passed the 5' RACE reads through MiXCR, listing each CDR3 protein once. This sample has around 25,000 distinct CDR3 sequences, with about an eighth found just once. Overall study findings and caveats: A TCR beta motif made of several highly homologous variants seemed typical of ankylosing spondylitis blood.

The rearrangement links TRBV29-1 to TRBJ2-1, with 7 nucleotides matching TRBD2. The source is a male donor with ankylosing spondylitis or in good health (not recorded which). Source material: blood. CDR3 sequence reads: CSADSSGNNNEQFF. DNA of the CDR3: TGCAGCGCCGATTCTAGCGGAAACAACAATGAGCAGTTCTTC.